A selection of T cell receptor beta chains follows, all from one sample in a study of identical twins. Using its own MiXCR run on the 5' RACE reads, TCRdb lists one record per CDR3 protein. The sample includes about 660,000 distinct CDR3 sequences, 8.6% of them seen just once. A further study also used this sample, focusing on yellow fever vaccine responses in identical twins.

The sample taken for sequencing was PBMCs. These receptors were taken from a woman younger than 30 in good health. CDR3s leave out the opening cysteine and the closing phenylalanine or tryptophan. Fields, in order: V gene, J gene, D gene, CDR3 protein. A D gene is named only where the DNA matches it firmly.

TRBV4-2	TRBJ1-1	.	ASSQDGMRGRVSTEAF
TRBV11-2	TRBJ2-7	TRBD2	ASSSPGTSDEYEQY
TRBV20-1	TRBJ2-4	TRBD2	SATKLAGGVFGN
TRBV9	TRBJ2-5	TRBD2	ASSVVPSGAQETQY
TRBV11-2	TRBJ1-2	TRBD1	ASSLDPGGVGYT
TRBV11-2	TRBJ2-7	TRBD2	ASSLVGASSGGSPYEQY
TRBV5-1	TRBJ2-1	TRBD2	ASSGGGARLYNEQF
TRBV4-1	TRBJ2-1	TRBD2	ASSQDSGGSPSYNEQF
TRBV7-3	TRBJ2-3	.	ASSPRLSPSTDTQY
TRBV3-1	TRBJ2-5	.	ASSQGPTTQETQY
TRBV7-8	TRBJ2-5	.	ASSLVRQGIQETQY
TRBV28	TRBJ2-5	.	ASRTLRRGIKQETQY
TRBV7-2	TRBJ2-1	.	ASSLGTESYNEQF
TRBV28	TRBJ2-6	TRBD2	ASSELATLSGANVLT
TRBV6-2/TRBV6-3	TRBJ2-7	TRBD2	ASRGVGLATPYEQY
TRBV7-8	TRBJ2-2	.	ASSYVRVPGELF
TRBV28	TRBJ2-1	TRBD2	ASSLGASGTNEQF
TRBV28	TRBJ1-6	.	ASSPPRGDKNSPLH
TRBV29-1	TRBJ2-3	.	SVEEGADTQY
TRBV6-5	TRBJ2-2	.	ASGGNPGELF
TRBV6-1	TRBJ1-2	TRBD1	ASSGDRVGDYGYT
TRBV27	TRBJ2-3	.	ASSLYATEDTQY
TRBV5-1	TRBJ1-6	TRBD1	ASSPGQVENSPLH
TRBV24-1	TRBJ2-2	TRBD2	ATSDFNEREFTGELF
TRBV2	TRBJ1-4	TRBD1	ASKGARTGEKLF
TRBV11-1	TRBJ2-7	TRBD2	ASSLGTAAGGGAYEQY
TRBV6-2/TRBV6-3	TRBJ2-1	.	ASTRGSKVPFPQTSSYNEQF
TRBV3-1	TRBJ2-7	TRBD2	ASSRVTGTSGGEQY
TRBV5-1	TRBJ2-3	.	ASTPPGAESTDTQY
TRBV20-1	TRBJ2-1	TRBD2	SARLRWAGGRFNEQF
TRBV6-1	TRBJ1-3	.	ASSAPGPGGNTIY
TRBV29-1	TRBJ2-7	TRBD1	SVEGGTGNAYEQY
TRBV27	TRBJ1-6	.	ASRTGAMTLH
TRBV7-2	TRBJ2-2	TRBD2	ASSSGLAGLNTGELF
TRBV4-3	TRBJ1-1	.	ASSPHRESYRTEAF
TRBV5-5	TRBJ1-1	.	ASSGGTANTEAF
TRBV25-1	TRBJ2-5	TRBD1	ASSGYRGDQETQY
TRBV6-2/TRBV6-3	TRBJ2-7	TRBD2	ASSPTSRAGRVFEQY
TRBV7-3	TRBJ2-7	TRBD2	ASSLAGGLNEQY
TRBV28	TRBJ2-7	.	ALRGGQSLEQY
TRBV14	TRBJ2-7	.	ASSQVGAGSYEQY
TRBV28	TRBJ2-1	.	ASSSVASYNEQF
TRBV20-1	TRBJ2-5	.	SARHFQETQY
TRBV6-5	TRBJ2-3	.	ASSYDRGGDTQY
TRBV15	TRBJ2-3	.	ATSRVRPTPDTQY
TRBV6-1	TRBJ1-6	.	ASKQGVESPLH
TRBV3-1	TRBJ2-3	.	ASSQETGNTDTQY
TRBV12-3/TRBV12-4	TRBJ1-2	.	ASSPRASYYGYT
TRBV29-1	TRBJ1-2	.	SVVGGF
TRBV4-2	TRBJ2-3	TRBD1	ASSPHPRGLGGDTQY
TRBV3-1	TRBJ1-5	.	ASSQDSAEQPQH
TRBV18	TRBJ2-1	.	ASSLQGPLSYNEQF
TRBV11-2	TRBJ2-1	.	ASSLDDDHEQF
TRBV5-1	TRBJ2-2	.	ASSLEFQGSGELF
TRBV5-5	TRBJ2-5	.	ASSSDRLPEETQY